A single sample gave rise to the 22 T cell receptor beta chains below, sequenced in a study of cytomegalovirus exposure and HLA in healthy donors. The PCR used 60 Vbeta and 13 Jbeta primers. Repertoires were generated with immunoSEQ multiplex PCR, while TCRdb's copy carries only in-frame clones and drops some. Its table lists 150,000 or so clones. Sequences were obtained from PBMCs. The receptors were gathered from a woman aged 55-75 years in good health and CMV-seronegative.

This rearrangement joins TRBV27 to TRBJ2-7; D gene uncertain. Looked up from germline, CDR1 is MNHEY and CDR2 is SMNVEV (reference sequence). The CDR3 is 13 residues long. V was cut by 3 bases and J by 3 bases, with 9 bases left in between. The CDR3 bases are TGTGCCAGCAGTTTCCAGGTTTTCTACGAGCAGTACTTC. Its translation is CASSFQVFYEQYF.

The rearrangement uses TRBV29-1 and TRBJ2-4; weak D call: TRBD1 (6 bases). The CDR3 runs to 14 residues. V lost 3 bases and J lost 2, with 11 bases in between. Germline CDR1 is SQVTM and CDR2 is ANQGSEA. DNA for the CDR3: TGCAGCGTTGAGGACAGAATCACCAAAAACATTCAGTACTTC. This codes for CSVEDRITKNIQYF.

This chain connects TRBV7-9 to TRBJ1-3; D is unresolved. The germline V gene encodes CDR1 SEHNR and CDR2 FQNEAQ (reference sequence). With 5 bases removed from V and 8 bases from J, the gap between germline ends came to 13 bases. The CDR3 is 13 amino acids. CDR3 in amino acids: CASSLLVADTIYF. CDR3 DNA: TGTGCCAGCAGCCTACTCGTAGCTGACACCATATATTTT.

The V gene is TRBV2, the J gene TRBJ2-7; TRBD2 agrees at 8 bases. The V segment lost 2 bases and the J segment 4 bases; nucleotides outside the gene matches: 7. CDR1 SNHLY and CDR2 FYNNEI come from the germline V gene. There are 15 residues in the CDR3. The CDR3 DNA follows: TGTGCCAGCAGTGAACTTGGAGCGGGGGCGTACGAGCAGTACTTC. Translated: CASSELGAGAYEQYF.

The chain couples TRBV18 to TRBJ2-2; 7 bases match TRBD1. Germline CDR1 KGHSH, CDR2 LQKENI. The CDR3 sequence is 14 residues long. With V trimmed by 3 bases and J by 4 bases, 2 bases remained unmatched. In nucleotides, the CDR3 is TGTGCCAGCTCACCGGACAGGAGCACCGGGGAGCTGTTTTTT. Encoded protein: CASSPDRSTGELFF.

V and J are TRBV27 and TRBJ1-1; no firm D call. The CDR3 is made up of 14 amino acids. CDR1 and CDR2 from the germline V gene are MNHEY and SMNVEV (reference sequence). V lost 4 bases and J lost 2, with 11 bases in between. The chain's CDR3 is CASSSYTSNTEAFF. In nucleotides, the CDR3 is TGTGCCAGCAGTTCGTACACCTCCAACACTGAAGCTTTCTTT.

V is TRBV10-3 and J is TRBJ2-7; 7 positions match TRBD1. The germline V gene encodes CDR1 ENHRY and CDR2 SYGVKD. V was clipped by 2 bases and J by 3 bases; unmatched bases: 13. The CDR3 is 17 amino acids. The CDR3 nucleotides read TGTGCCATCAGTGAGCCCTCATCCGGGACAGCGGACTACGAGCAGTACTTC. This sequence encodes CAISEPSSGTADYEQYF.

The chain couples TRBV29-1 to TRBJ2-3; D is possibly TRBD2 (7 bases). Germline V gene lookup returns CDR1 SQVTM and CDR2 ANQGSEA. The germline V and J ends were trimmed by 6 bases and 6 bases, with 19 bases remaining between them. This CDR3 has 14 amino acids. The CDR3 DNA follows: TGCAGCGTGCTACCGGGGGGCCGCAGTGATACGCAGTATTTT. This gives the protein CSVLPGGRSDTQYF.

CDR3 nucleotide sequence: TGTGCCAGCAGTTCCCGGGACAGGGGTTTTGTTCAGCCCCAGCATTTT. Translated, it gives CASSSRDRGFVQPQHF. This chain connects TRBV6-5 to TRBJ1-5; 10 bases line up with TRBD1. Germline V gene sequence: CDR1 MNHEY, CDR2 SVGAGI. Trimming at V came to 4 bases and at J to 6 bases, leaving 9 bases not matched to a gene. This CDR3 contains 16 residues.

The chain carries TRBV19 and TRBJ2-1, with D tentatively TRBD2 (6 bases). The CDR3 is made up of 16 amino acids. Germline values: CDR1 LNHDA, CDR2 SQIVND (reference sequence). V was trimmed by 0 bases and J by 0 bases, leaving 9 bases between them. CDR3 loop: CASSIDSGFSYNEQFF. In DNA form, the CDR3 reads TGTGCCAGTAGTATAGATAGCGGTTTCTCCTACAATGAGCAGTTCTTC.

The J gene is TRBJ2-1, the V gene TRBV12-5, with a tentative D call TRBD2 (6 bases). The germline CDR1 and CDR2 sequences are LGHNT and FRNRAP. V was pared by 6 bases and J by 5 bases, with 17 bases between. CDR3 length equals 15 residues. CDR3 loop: CASGPTSREHNEQFF. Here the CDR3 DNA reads TGTGCTAGTGGACCAACTAGCCGGGAGCACAATGAGCAGTTCTTC.

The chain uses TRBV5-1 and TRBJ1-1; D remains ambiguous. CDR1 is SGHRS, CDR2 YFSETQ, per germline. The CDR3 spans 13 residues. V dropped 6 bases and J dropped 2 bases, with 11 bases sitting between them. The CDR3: CASTLTVNTEAFF. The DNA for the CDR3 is TGCGCCAGCACTCTTACAGTTAACACTGAAGCTTTCTTT.

CDR3 sequence: CASSPSGSNYGYTF. CDR3 in DNA: TGTGCCAGCAGCCCATCGGGAAGTAACTATGGCTACACCTTC. This chain connects TRBV7-3 to TRBJ1-2; no firm D call. This CDR3 has 14 residues. V lost 5 bases and J 1 base, leaving 11 bases between the germline ends. From germline, CDR1 is SGHTA and CDR2 FQGTGA.

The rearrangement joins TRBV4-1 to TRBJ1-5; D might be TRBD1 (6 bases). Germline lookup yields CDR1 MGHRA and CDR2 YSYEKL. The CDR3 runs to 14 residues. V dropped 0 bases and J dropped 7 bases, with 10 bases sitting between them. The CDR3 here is CASSQEAGAQPQHF. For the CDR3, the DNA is TGCGCCAGCAGCCAAGAGGCAGGGGCCCAGCCCCAGCATTTT.

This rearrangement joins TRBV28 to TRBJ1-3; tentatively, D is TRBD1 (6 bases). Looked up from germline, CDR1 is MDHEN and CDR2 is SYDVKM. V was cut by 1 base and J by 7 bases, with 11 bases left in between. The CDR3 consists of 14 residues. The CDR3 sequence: CASSLSGARNTIYF. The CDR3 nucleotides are TGTGCCAGCAGTTTATCAGGGGCCAGGAACACCATATATTTT.

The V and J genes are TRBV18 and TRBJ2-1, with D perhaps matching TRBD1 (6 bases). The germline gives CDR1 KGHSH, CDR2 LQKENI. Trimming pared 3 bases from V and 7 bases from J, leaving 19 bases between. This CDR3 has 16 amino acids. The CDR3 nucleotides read TGTGCCAGCTCACCGCCCGGGACAAGGACCGGTAATGAGCAGTTCTTC. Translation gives CASSPPGTRTGNEQFF.

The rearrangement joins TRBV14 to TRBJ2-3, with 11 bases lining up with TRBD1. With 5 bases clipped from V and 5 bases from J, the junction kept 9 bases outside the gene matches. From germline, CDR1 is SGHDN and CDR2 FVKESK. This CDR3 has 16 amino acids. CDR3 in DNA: TGTGCCAGCAGCACCCTAGGACAGGGGGCTGAAGATACGCAGTATTTT. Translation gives CASSTLGQGAEDTQYF.

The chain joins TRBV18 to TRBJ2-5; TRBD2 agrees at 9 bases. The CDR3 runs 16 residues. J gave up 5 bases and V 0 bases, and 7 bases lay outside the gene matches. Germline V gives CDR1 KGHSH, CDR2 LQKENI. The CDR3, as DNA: TGTGCCAGCTCACCACCTTGGCCTAGCGGGGAGGAGACCCAGTACTTC. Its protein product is CASSPPWPSGEETQYF.

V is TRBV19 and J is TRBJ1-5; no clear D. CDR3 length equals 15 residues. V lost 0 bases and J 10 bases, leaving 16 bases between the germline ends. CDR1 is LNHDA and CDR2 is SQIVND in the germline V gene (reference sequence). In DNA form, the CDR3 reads TGTGCCAGTAGTATAGATATGGGAGTCCCAGGCCCCCAGCATTTT. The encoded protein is CASSIDMGVPGPQHF.

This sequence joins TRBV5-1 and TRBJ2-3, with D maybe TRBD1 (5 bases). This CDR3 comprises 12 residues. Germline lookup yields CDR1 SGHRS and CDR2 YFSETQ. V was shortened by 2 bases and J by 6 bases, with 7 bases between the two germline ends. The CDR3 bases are TGCGCCAGCAGCTTTCACAGGGATACGCAGTATTTT. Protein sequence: CASSFHRDTQYF.

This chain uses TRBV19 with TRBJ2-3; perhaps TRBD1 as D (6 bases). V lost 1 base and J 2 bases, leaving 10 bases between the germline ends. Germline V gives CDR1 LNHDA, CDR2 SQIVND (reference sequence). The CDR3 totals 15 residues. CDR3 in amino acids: CASSIADRYTDTQYF. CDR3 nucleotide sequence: TGTGCCAGTAGTATAGCGGACAGATACACAGATACGCAGTATTTT.

Here the CDR3 reads CASSSTGTSGGGNNEQFF. The DNA of the CDR3 is TGCGCCAGCAGCTCTACCGGGACTAGCGGGGGGGGGAACAATGAGCAGTTCTTC. The chain recombines TRBV5-1 with TRBJ2-1; 16 bases are a match to TRBD2. Trimming cost V 3 bases and J 5 bases; bases outside gene matches: 8. CDR3 length: 18 amino acids. Germline V gives CDR1 SGHRS, CDR2 YFSETQ.